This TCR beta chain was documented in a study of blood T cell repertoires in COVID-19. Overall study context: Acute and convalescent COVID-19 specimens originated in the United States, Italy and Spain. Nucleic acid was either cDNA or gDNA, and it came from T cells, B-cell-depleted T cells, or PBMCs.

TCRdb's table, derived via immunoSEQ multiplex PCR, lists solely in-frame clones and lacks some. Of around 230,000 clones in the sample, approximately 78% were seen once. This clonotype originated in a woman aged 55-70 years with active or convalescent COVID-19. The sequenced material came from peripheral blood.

The CDR3 DNA follows: TGTGCCAGTAGCCAGGGGGACTCCTACAATGAGCAGTTCTTC. Its translation: CASSQGDSYNEQFF. This sequence joins TRBV19 and TRBJ2-1; 7 nucleotides match TRBD1. Germline assignment: CDR1 LNHDA and CDR2 SQIVND (reference sequence). The CDR3 is 14 amino acids. Losses at the gene ends were 6 bases for V and 0 bases for J; bases not matched to a gene: 2.